Following are 9 T cell receptor beta chains from one sample sequenced in a study of Graves' ophthalmopathy and Graves' hyperthyroidism. Amplification of the TCR beta CDR3 regions used RNA transcripts (as template). RT-PCR with HTBI primers came first, then second-round multiplex PCR. A single record per CDR3 protein comes from TCRdb applying MiXCR to the multiplex PCR reads. The table includes approximately 380,000 distinct CDR3 sequences, under 25% detected once. Material for sequencing was peripheral blood. The receptor set was obtained from a woman aged 18-35 years with stable Graves' hyperthyroidism.

The CDR3 loop is CASSYVDTTYEQYF. CDR3 nucleotides: TGTGCCAGCAGTTACGTAGACACAACCTACGAGCAGTACTTC. This chain uses TRBV6-5 with TRBJ2-7; no clear D gene. V was pared by 2 bases and J by 2 bases, with 10 bases between. CDR1 and CDR2 (germline): MNHEY, SVGAGI. The CDR3 sequence is 14 residues long.

This clonotype has a count of ten or more. J is TRBJ2-7 and V is TRBV7-9; D is possibly TRBD2 (6 bases). V was clipped by 7 bases and J by 2 bases, with 12 bases between them. The germline CDR1 and CDR2 sequences are SEHNR and FQNEAQ (reference sequence). The CDR3 consists of 13 residues. CDR3 sequence: CASNGPGAYEQYF. CDR3 sequence (DNA): TGTGCCAGCAATGGGCCGGGAGCCTACGAGCAGTACTTC.

The chain employs TRBV6-5 and TRBJ1-2, with a weak D call TRBD1 (5 bases). Germline CDR1 is MNHEY and CDR2 is SVGAGI. V was trimmed by 3 bases and J by 7 bases, leaving 12 bases between them. This CDR3 comprises 13 residues. Written as DNA, the CDR3 is TGTGCCAGCAGTTATTCTCAGGGAGGTGGCTACACCTTC. Translated, it gives CASSYSQGGGYTF.

This clonotype appeared many times. The V call is TRBV4-1, the J call TRBJ2-7, with 9 bases matching TRBD1. V was clipped by 5 bases and J by 3 bases; unmatched bases: 8. The CDR3 sequence is 15 residues long. CDR1 is MGHRA, CDR2 YSYEKL, per germline. The CDR3 protein is CASSGGQGGIYEQYF. The CDR3 nucleotides read TGCGCCAGCAGCGGGGGACAGGGAGGGATCTACGAGCAGTACTTC.

This rearrangement joins TRBV19 to TRBJ1-2; no clear D gene. The CDR3 covers 14 residues. Germline assignment: CDR1 LNHDA and CDR2 SQIVND (reference sequence). V lost 3 bases and J 8 bases, leaving 16 bases between the germline ends. CDR3 in amino acids: CASSIGLREGGYTF. In DNA, the CDR3 is TGTGCCAGTAGTATTGGTTTAAGGGAAGGAGGCTACACCTTC.

This clonotype was seen ten or more times. CDR3 DNA sequence: TGTGCCAGCACCGGACAGTCCTACGAGCAGTACTTC. Translated: CASTGQSYEQYF. The chain has TRBV6-2 or TRBV6-3 and TRBJ2-7, with TRBD1 as a possible D gene (6 bases). Trimming left V 7 bases short and J 1 base short, with 8 bases between. Per germline, CDR1 MNHEY and CDR2 SVGEGT. The CDR3 length is 12 residues.

This clonotype was seen ten or more times. The genes are TRBV25-1 and TRBJ2-2, with D perhaps TRBD2 (6 bases). This CDR3 has 15 amino acids. CDR1 and CDR2 from the germline V gene are MGHDK and SYGVNS. Trimming removed 3 bases at V and 4 bases at J, with 12 bases between. The CDR3 region has the DNA TGTGCCAGCAGTGACGTGCTAGCGACCACCGGGGAGCTGTTTTTT. This codes for CASSDVLATTGELFF. The full variable domain, its missing parts supplied by reference TRBV25-1 and TRBJ2-2, is EADIYQTPRYLVIGTGKKITLECSQTMGHDKMYWYQQDPGMELHLIHYSYGVNSTEKGDLSSESTVSRIRTEHFPLTLESARPSHTSQYLCASSDVLATTGELFFGEGSRLTVL.

This clonotype was counted ten times or more. The rearrangement joins TRBV5-6 to TRBJ2-7; 10 bases map to TRBD1. Germline V CDR1 and CDR2: SGHDT, YYEEEE. The ends lost 5 bases at V and 3 bases at J; junction bases unmatched: 5. There are 14 residues in the CDR3. The CDR3 sequence is CASRMGQGIYEQYF. Written as DNA, the CDR3 is TGTGCCAGCAGAATGGGACAGGGGATCTACGAGCAGTACTTC.

Many counts were recorded for this clonotype. V and J are TRBV20-1 and TRBJ1-5; D remains unclear. Germline V gene sequence: CDR1 DFQATT, CDR2 SNEGSKA (reference sequence). The CDR3 spans 12 residues. With 0 bases removed from V and 6 bases from J, the gap between germline ends came to 6 bases. The CDR3 region is CSARERAQPQHF. CDR3 DNA: TGCAGTGCTAGAGAGCGGGCTCAGCCCCAGCATTTT.